These 14 T cell receptor beta chains originate from one sample sequenced in a study of Tregs in tolerant kidney transplant recipients. Sequencing used immunoSEQ multiplex PCR; TCRdb keeps in-frame clones, though not all of them. The sample shows 9,900 or so clones, and roughly 25% sits with its ten largest clones. Related graft donors supplied nonmyeloablative bone marrow transplants, and mixed chimerism was transient. The sample here was CD8+ T cells from blood (PBMCs), taken 24 months after the transplant. These TCRs come from a human patient who received a combined kidney and bone marrow transplant. The graft donor may be the source of some T cells.

A remark on this clone: The read stops 3 residues short of the end of the CDR3; the missing end is completed from the germline J gene. The chain recombines TRBV6-2 or TRBV6-3 with TRBJ2-7; D gene unclear. The germline gives CDR1 MNHEY, CDR2 SVGEGT. This CDR3 has 11 amino acids. Trimming removed 6 bases from V and 2 bases from J, with 5 bases in between. The CDR3 reads CASSPAYEQYF. The CDR3 DNA, read in part, is TGTGCCAGCAGCCCAGCCTACGAG.

About this clone itself: The missing CDR3 end, 3 residues past where the read stops, is filled in from the germline J gene. The chain uses TRBV5-1 and TRBJ2-5; 7 positions match TRBD1. V lost 1 base to trimming and J lost 1 base; unmatched junction nucleotides: 10. The length of the CDR3 is 17 residues. The germline gives CDR1 SGHRS, CDR2 YFSETQ. CDR3 bases read: TGCGCCAGCAGCTTGATACCCCTACAGGGGATCCAAGAGACC. Residues: CASSLIPLQGIQET. The whole CDR3 sequence reads CASSLIPLQGIQETQYF.

The CDR3 is CSARPGLSSYNEQFF. The CDR3 bases that were read are TGCAGTGCCAGGCCGGGACTCAGCTCCTACAATGAG. The chain couples TRBV20-1 to TRBJ2-1, with D possibly matching TRBD2 (6 bases). Read sequence stops 3 residues before the CDR3 end, and the germline J gene provides the missing end. V lost 6 bases to trimming and J lost 0 bases, with 15 bases between them. Germline V gene sequence: CDR1 DFQATT, CDR2 SNEGSKA (reference sequence). The CDR3 is 15 amino acids.

As for this clone: Read coverage stops 3 residues before the CDR3 terminus; the germline J gene supplies the remainder. The chain couples TRBV19 to TRBJ2-7, with TRBD1 as a possible D gene (5 bases). There are 14 residues in the CDR3. Germline values: CDR1 LNHDA, CDR2 SQIVND (reference sequence). V lost 1 base to trimming and J lost 1 base, with 8 bases between them. The CDR3 protein is CASSIGTSSYEQYF. CDR3 DNA, as far as it was read: TGTGCCAGTAGTATAGGGACATCTTCCTACGAG.

As regards this clone: The read terminates 3 residues ahead of where the CDR3 ends, so the germline J gene completes it. The genes are TRBV29-1 and TRBJ1-2, with D tentatively TRBD1 (6 bases). The CDR3 runs 12 residues. The V end was cut by 7 bases, the J end by 7 bases, with 16 bases between. Per the germline V gene, CDR1 is SQVTM and CDR2 is ANQGSEA. CDR3 DNA (partial): TGCAGCGCCAAGCCCGAGGACAGTGGC. It specifies CSAKPEDSG. The whole CDR3 protein reads CSAKPEDSGYTF.

This clone counts as medium-sized by frequency. The sequenced fragment ends 3 residues before the CDR3 boundary, so the rest is inferred from the germline J gene. The chain carries TRBV9 and TRBJ2-1, with 8 bases identical to TRBD2. V trimming: 0 bases; J trimming: 0 bases; junction bases outside the gene matches: 2. The CDR3 sequence is 16 residues long. Germline CDR1 reads SGDLS; CDR2 reads YYNGEE. Here the CDR3 reads CASSVESGSSYNEQFF. The DNA read from the CDR3 is TGTGCCAGCAGCGTAGAGAGCGGGAGCTCCTACAATGAG.

Notes on this clone: The sequence runs out 3 residues before the end of the CDR3; the remainder is reconstructed from the germline J gene. V is TRBV30 and J is TRBJ2-2; no firm D call. CDR1 and CDR2 (germline): GTSNPN, SVGIG (reference sequence). The V end lost 4 bases, the J end lost 3 bases, and 15 bases lay between the germline ends. The CDR3 has 15 amino acids. CDR3 sequence: CAWTSPRTYTGELFF. CDR3 DNA (partial): TGTGCCTGGACCAGTCCCAGAACCTACACCGGGGAG. The whole variable domain, filled in from reference TRBV30 and TRBJ2-2, reads SQTIHQWPATLVQPVGSPLSLECTVEGTSNPNLYWYRQAAGRGLQLLFYSVGIGQISSEVPQNLSASRPQDRQFILSSKKLLLSDSGFYLCAWTSPRTYTGELFFGEGSRLTVL.

Notes on this clone: The CDR3 is cut off 3 residues early in the read; its end comes from the germline J gene. This chain connects TRBV10-2 to TRBJ2-3; D uncertain. This CDR3 contains 14 residues. Deletions cut 1 base from V and 1 base from J, with 6 bases between. Germline-derived CDR1 and CDR2 are WSHSY and SAAADI. CDR3 loop: CASSEWLGTDTQYF. The sequenced part of the CDR3 DNA is TGCGCCAGCAGTGAGTGGCTGGGCACAGATACG.

Of note for this clone: The read finishes 3 residues shy of the CDR3 end, and the germline J gene is used to complete it. This chain connects TRBV4-1 to TRBJ1-1; TRBD1 might be the D (6 bases). Trimming shortened V by 6 bases and J by 1 base, and 12 bases separated the two germline ends. The germline V gene has CDR1 MGHRA and CDR2 YSYEKL. The CDR3 loop spans 14 amino acids. CDR3 in amino acids: CASRYDRKNTEAFF. Partial CDR3 DNA: TGCGCCAGCAGATACGACAGGAAGAACACTGAA.

Concerning this clone itself: The read terminates 3 residues ahead of where the CDR3 ends, so the germline J gene completes it. The chain has TRBV7-9 and TRBJ1-2; 9 bases align to TRBD1. The CDR3 loop spans 13 amino acids. V lost 6 bases, J lost 6 bases, and 5 bases stayed unmatched. Germline lookup yields CDR1 SEHNR and CDR2 FQNEAQ (reference sequence). The part of the CDR3 DNA that was read is TGTGCCAGCAGGCTACAGGGGGCAGATGGC. This encodes CASRLQGADG. From start to end, the CDR3 is CASRLQGADGYTF.

A word on this clone: Read sequence stops 3 residues before the CDR3 end, and the germline J gene provides the missing end. This chain joins TRBV7-8 and TRBJ2-5; D unresolved. The CDR3 has 12 residues. Trimming cost V 0 bases and J 5 bases, with 4 bases left between them. Per the germline V gene, CDR1 is SGHVS and CDR2 is FQNEAQ. The sequenced part of the CDR3 DNA is TGTGCCAGCAGCTTAGCGTCTGAGACC. It encodes CASSLASET. The CDR3 as a whole reads CASSLASETQYF.

As for this clone: Sequencing ends 3 residues short of the CDR3 end; the germline J gene provides the rest. This chain links TRBV7-2 with TRBJ2-7; 9 bases align to TRBD1. V was pared by 4 bases and J by 5 bases, with 9 bases of the junction left unmatched. The germline V gene encodes CDR1 SGHTA and CDR2 FQGNSA. This CDR3 comprises 15 residues. The CDR3 DNA, read in part, is TGTGCCAGCAGCTGGCTGGGGGGACAGGGAGACGAG. It translates to CASSWLGGQGDE. The CDR3, in full, reads CASSWLGGQGDEQYF.

A note on this clone: The CDR3 end is not reached by the read, which stops 3 residues before it; the germline J gene fills it in. The V gene is TRBV19, the J gene TRBJ2-7, with D perhaps TRBD1 (7 bases). Trimming pared 5 bases from V and 2 bases from J, leaving 16 bases between. Germline V CDR1 and CDR2: LNHDA, SQIVND (reference sequence). This CDR3 has 15 residues. CDR3 sequence: CASSAGQTSAYEQYF. The sequenced part of the CDR3 DNA is TGTGCCAGTAGTGCGGGACAGACCTCAGCCTACGAG.

With regard to this clone: The read falls 3 residues short of the CDR3 end, and the missing part is taken from the germline J gene. V gene TRBV5-8 combines with J gene TRBJ2-7; D is ambiguous. Germline V gives CDR1 SGHTS, CDR2 YDEGEE. Trimming shortened V by 2 bases and J by 4 bases, and 13 bases separated the two germline ends. The CDR3 length is 14 residues. CDR3 in amino acids: CASSLPQRPYEQYF. The covered CDR3 bases are TGTGCCAGCAGCTTACCACAGAGGCCGTACGAG. The variable domain in full, with the rest retrieved from reference TRBV5-8 and TRBJ2-7, is EAGVTQSPTHLIKTRGQQATLRCSPISGHTSVYWYQQALGLGLQFLLWYDEGEERNRGNFPPRFSGRQFPNYSSELNVNALELEDSALYLCASSLPQRPYEQYFGPGTRLTVT.